The 21 T cell receptor beta chains given below trace back to one sample, sequenced in a study of T cells in Graves' hyperthyroidism and ophthalmopathy. TCR beta CDR3 regions were amplified from RNA transcripts. Primed by the HTBI set, a first-round RT-PCR was run on the TCR CDR3. From the multiplex PCR reads, TCRdb called clonotypes with MiXCR, one entry per CDR3 protein. Of some 460,000 distinct CDR3 sequences listed, 15% to 18% are singletons. The source material was blood. The receptor source for this set is a woman between 18 and 29 years old with Graves' hyperthyroidism.

This clonotype was picked up many times. The chain has TRBV2 and TRBJ1-6; D gene uncertain. The CDR3 covers 15 residues. The V end lost 6 bases, the J end lost 0 bases, and 9 bases lay between the germline ends. Germline CDR1 is SNHLY and CDR2 is FYNNEI. The CDR3 sequence is CASRGGSSYNSPLHF. In nucleotides, the CDR3 is TGTGCCAGCAGGGGAGGGAGCTCCTATAATTCACCCCTCCACTTT.

The CDR3 sequence: CASSIRGNPEQYF. The CDR3 region has the DNA TGCGCCAGCAGCATTAGGGGTAATCCCGAGCAGTACTTC. The genes are TRBV4-1 and TRBJ2-7; weak D call: TRBD1 (5 bases). The CDR3 consists of 13 residues. V was cut by 5 bases and J by 6 bases, with 14 bases left in between. The germline V gene encodes CDR1 MGHRA and CDR2 YSYEKL.

In its sample, this clonotype was seen many times. One end of the junction does not line up with germline, which may come from a read error. The rearrangement uses TRBV18 and TRBJ2-7, with 8 bases lining up with TRBD2. Germline CDR1 and CDR2: KGHSH and LQKENI. The CDR3 sequence is 13 residues long. This CDR3 is CASSPLAGGEQYF. The CDR3 bases are TGTGCCAGCTCGCCACTGGCGGGGGGCGAGCAGTACTTC. The full variable domain, rest sourced from reference TRBV18 and TRBJ2-7, is NAGVMQNPRHLVRRRGQEARLRCSPMKGHSHVYWYRQLPEEGLKFMVYLQKENIIDESGMPKERFSAEFPKEGPSILRIQQVVRGDSAAYFCASSPLAGGEQYFGPGTRLTVT.

Ten or more counts support this clonotype. This chain connects TRBV12-3 or TRBV12-4 to TRBJ2-1, with 9 bases that match TRBD2. V lost 6 bases, J lost 5 bases, and 5 bases stayed unmatched. The length of the CDR3 is 14 residues. DNA of the CDR3: TGTGCCAGCAGCATTATAGCGGGGGACAATGAGCAGTTCTTC. Residues: CASSIIAGDNEQFF.

This clonotype was observed many times. V and J are TRBV15 and TRBJ1-2; 8 positions agree with TRBD1. CDR1 is LNHNV and CDR2 is YYDKDF in the germline V gene (reference sequence). The CDR3 runs 14 residues. V trimming: 5 bases; J trimming: 4 bases; junction bases outside the gene matches: 6. The CDR3, as DNA: TGTGCCACCAGCGGCAAGGACAGGGTCTATGGCTACACCTTC. It translates to CATSGKDRVYGYTF.

The chain carries TRBV7-9 and TRBJ1-6, with a possible D match to TRBD1 (5 bases). This CDR3 is 15 amino acids long. The V and J ends lost 3 bases and 7 bases respectively, with 13 bases between them. The germline V gene encodes CDR1 SEHNR and CDR2 FQNEAQ (reference sequence). For the CDR3, the DNA is TGTGCCAGCAGCTTGTGGCTCAGGGAGAATTCACCCCTCCACTTT. It encodes CASSLWLRENSPLHF.

The V and J genes are TRBV10-3 and TRBJ2-7; D is tentatively TRBD1 or TRBD2 (6 bases each). Per germline, CDR1 ENHRY and CDR2 SYGVKD. With 6 bases removed from V and 1 base from J, the gap between germline ends came to 13 bases. The CDR3 is 14 amino acids. CDR3 protein: CAIRAGGRSYEQYF. CDR3 sequence (DNA): TGTGCCATCAGGGCCGGGGGCCGTTCCTACGAGCAGTACTTC.

This clonotype was observed at least ten times. The chain couples TRBV12-3 or TRBV12-4 to TRBJ1-6; 7 bases match TRBD1. J gave up 9 bases and V 6 bases, and 5 bases lay outside the gene matches. CDR3 length: 13 residues. This CDR3 is CASSGTEGSPLHF. The CDR3 DNA reads as TGTGCCAGCAGCGGGACAGAAGGTTCACCCCTCCACTTT.

V is TRBV6-2 or TRBV6-3 and J is TRBJ2-1, with a weak D call TRBD2 (6 bases). Germline V gene data show CDR1 as MNHEY and CDR2 as SVGEGT. V was trimmed by 2 bases and J by 5 bases, leaving 16 bases between them. This CDR3 is 16 amino acids long. CDR3 region: CASSYEAGPPHNEQFF. The CDR3 coding sequence is TGTGCCAGCAGTTACGAGGCGGGGCCCCCTCACAATGAGCAGTTCTTC.

This clonotype was counted at least ten times. This chain links TRBV11-2 with TRBJ2-7; D possibly corresponds to TRBD2 (6 bases). The CDR3 length is 16 residues. The V end lost 2 bases, the J end lost 2 bases, and 16 bases lay between the germline ends. Germline V gives CDR1 SGHAT, CDR2 FQNNGV. The CDR3 DNA is TGTGCCAGCAGCTTATCCGGCGGGATAATTCCCTACGAGCAGTACTTC. Its translation is CASSLSGGIIPYEQYF.

This clonotype was recorded at least ten times. This chain joins TRBV27 and TRBJ2-7, with 11 bases fitting TRBD1. This CDR3 spans 15 amino acids. Germline CDR1 reads MNHEY; CDR2 reads SMNVEV (reference sequence). Trimming at V came to 4 bases and at J to 2 bases, leaving 4 bases not matched to a gene. CDR3 nucleotide sequence: TGTGCCAGCAGTTGGGACAGGGGGTCGCCCTACGAGCAGTACTTC. It translates to CASSWDRGSPYEQYF.

This clonotype was seen only a few times. The chain links TRBV9 to TRBJ1-3; D is ambiguous. CDR3 size: 16 residues. Trimming cost V 0 bases and J 5 bases, with 15 bases left between them. Germline V lookup: CDR1 SGDLS, CDR2 YYNGEE. In DNA, the CDR3 is TGTGCCAGCAGCGTAGCGAGTGGGGTCACTAGAAACACCATATATTTT. It translates to CASSVASGVTRNTIYF.

The sample holds a few counts of this clonotype. V and J are TRBV29-1 and TRBJ2-3; maybe TRBD2 (6 bases). The CDR3 consists of 13 residues. In germline, CDR1 is SQVTM, CDR2 ANQGSEA. The V end lost 8 bases, the J end lost 8 bases, and 20 bases lay between the germline ends. CDR3 loop: CSSRGGKGGTQYF. The CDR3 DNA reads as TGCAGCTCCCGTGGGGGGAAAGGAGGTACGCAGTATTTT.

Many counts were recorded for this clonotype. V gene TRBV20-1 combines with J gene TRBJ2-7, with 9 nucleotides matching TRBD2. The V segment lost 6 bases and the J segment 6 bases; nucleotides outside the gene matches: 12. Germline V gene sequence: CDR1 DFQATT, CDR2 SNEGSKA (reference sequence). The CDR3 consists of 14 residues. The CDR3 sequence: CSAPIGAGGSEQYF. In DNA, the CDR3 is TGCAGTGCCCCGATCGGAGCGGGAGGTAGCGAGCAGTACTTC.

This clonotype was found many times. The V call is TRBV30, the J call TRBJ2-7; D perhaps matches TRBD1 (5 bases). This CDR3 is 13 amino acids long. Germline V CDR1 and CDR2: GTSNPN, SVGIG (reference sequence). Trimming took 0 bases from V and 4 from J, leaving 10 bases between them. CDR3 sequence reads: CAWSVMTEYEQYF. CDR3 sequence (DNA): TGTGCCTGGAGTGTGATGACAGAGTACGAGCAGTACTTC.

The chain combines TRBV29-1 with TRBJ1-4; a possible D gene is TRBD1 (5 bases). CDR1 SQVTM and CDR2 ANQGSEA come from the germline V gene. This CDR3 has 14 amino acids. The V end lost 7 bases, the J end lost 2 bases, and 14 bases lay between the germline ends. This CDR3 reads CSARTGVTNEKLFF. In DNA form, the CDR3 reads TGCAGCGCCCGAACGGGGGTGACTAATGAAAAACTGTTTTTT.

This clonotype was counted ten times or more. The chain carries TRBV6-1 and TRBJ2-3, with 12 bases that match TRBD2. Trimming removed 6 bases from V and 6 bases from J; junction bases left unmatched: 10. The CDR3 extends over 16 amino acids. Germline CDR1 reads MNHNS; CDR2 reads SASEGT. The CDR3 DNA reads TGTGCCAGCAGCTCAGGACTAGCGGGGCCCGCGGATACGCAGTATTTT. Its protein product is CASSSGLAGPADTQYF.

J is TRBJ2-3 and V is TRBV28; TRBD2 matches 15 bases. The CDR3 runs 18 residues. V lost 4 bases and J lost 3; bases outside the gene matches: 8. Germline CDR1 MDHEN, CDR2 SYDVKM. CDR3 bases: TGTGCCAGCAGTTCCGGAGGACTAGCGGGGGGGATTACAGATACGCAGTATTTT. This sequence encodes CASSSGGLAGGITDTQYF.

This clonotype was found a few times. This rearrangement joins TRBV12-3 or TRBV12-4 to TRBJ2-2; the D is unclear. The CDR3 is made up of 14 amino acids. Trimming shortened V by 3 bases and J by 8 bases, and 13 bases separated the two germline ends. The CDR3 sequence is CASSFTTAGGELFF. The CDR3 DNA is TGTGCCAGCAGTTTTACCACCGCCGGTGGGGAGCTGTTTTTT.

This clonotype was counted between two and nine times. The rearrangement uses TRBV18 and TRBJ1-4, with D possibly TRBD1 on 5 matching bases. The CDR3 consists of 15 residues. V was trimmed by 5 bases and J by 8 bases, leaving 18 bases between them. The V gene's germline CDR1 is KGHSH and CDR2 LQKENI. CDR3 residues: CASSIGDGLIEKLFF. The CDR3 bases are TGTGCCAGCTCAATCGGGGACGGATTGATCGAAAAACTGTTTTTT.

This clonotype was counted a few times. The germline gene is not matched at one end of the junction; a read error may be the cause. The rearrangement joins TRBV3-1 to TRBJ1-6; unclear D gene. The germline gives CDR1 LGHDT, CDR2 YNNKEL (reference sequence). The CDR3 sequence is 14 residues long. The CDR3 protein is CASIQEGWYSPLHF. CDR3 nucleotides: TGTGCCAGCATCCAAGAAGGGTGGTATTCACCCCTCCACTTT. Based on the CDR3 plus reference TRBV3-1 and TRBJ1-6, the full variable domain is DTAVSQTPKYLVTQMGNDKSIKCEQNLGHDTMYWYKQDSKKFLKIMFSYNNKELIINETVPNRFSPKSPDKAHLNLHINSLELGDSAVYFCASIQEGWYSPLHFGNGTRLTVT.